A single sample gave rise to the 22 T cell receptor beta chains below, sequenced in a study of tumor-infiltrating lymphocytes in primary liver carcinoma. Production of TCR beta cDNA used around 0.45 ug total RNA together with a constant-region primer. ARM-PCR was slightly modified, and three nested multiplex PCR rounds with it gave rise to the TCR beta libraries. The first two PCR rounds, around 11 cycles each, used TRBV1-TRBV30 forward primers and a C-beta reverse primer. TCRdb re-called the multiplex PCR reads with MiXCR, one entry per CDR3 protein. The sample records about 310,000 distinct CDR3 sequences, almost 60% being singletons. Unsorted whole blood yielded the blood RNA, and germline DNA was also extracted. The sequenced sample was peripheral blood. These receptors all come from a woman under 40 with primary liver carcinoma and hepatitis B virus infection.

With respect to this clonotype: The conserved phenylalanine or tryptophan is not found at the CDR3 terminus, so this likely reflects a read error. The chain combines TRBV11-3 with TRBJ2-5, with no clear D. The CDR3 spans 13 residues. In germline, CDR1 is SGHNT, CDR2 YENEEA. V was shortened by 8 bases and J by 5 bases, with 15 bases between the two germline ends. The CDR3: CASRAEGRETQYS. As DNA, the CDR3 is TGTGCCAGCCGCGCCGAAGGGCGGGAGACCCAGTACTCC.

This clonotype has only a few counts. The V and J genes are TRBV12-3 or TRBV12-4 and TRBJ2-5, with 7 bases identical to TRBD2. This CDR3 region has 16 residues. V dropped 6 bases and J dropped 3; count of bases not matched to a gene: 13. CDR3 loop: CASSRRGGTSKETQYF. The CDR3, as DNA: TGTGCCAGCAGCCGGCGCGGGGGTACGAGCAAAGAGACCCAGTACTTC.

This chain uses TRBV14 with TRBJ2-7; D is perhaps TRBD2 (5 bases). Per germline, CDR1 SGHDN and CDR2 FVKESK. V was pared by 4 bases and J by 7 bases, with 23 bases between. This CDR3 has 16 amino acids. Here the CDR3 DNA reads TGTGCCAGCAGCCCGACCGGCGGGCTTAGCTCCTGTGAGCAGTACTTC. This translates into CASSPTGGLSSCEQYF.

This clonotype occurred a few times. The chain is built from TRBV6-1 and TRBJ1-5; 7 nucleotides agree with TRBD1. V lost 10 bases, J lost 2 bases, and 5 bases stayed unmatched. There are 13 residues in the CDR3. The germline CDR1 and CDR2 sequences are MNHNS and SASEGT. The CDR3 is CANRGSGNQPQHF. In DNA form, the CDR3 reads TGTGCCAACAGGGGATCGGGCAATCAGCCCCAGCATTTT.

About this clonotype itself: Just one base apart from a much larger clone, this may be a read error. The chain links TRBV12-3 or TRBV12-4 to TRBJ2-6; 10 bases map to TRBD1. This CDR3 is 17 amino acids long. With V trimmed by 6 bases and J by 3 bases, 8 bases remained unmatched. CDR3 DNA: TGTGCCAGCAGGAGACAGGGGGCTCTCCTTGGGGCCAACGTCCTGACTTTC. As protein: CASRRQGALLGANVLTF.

This clonotype was recorded only once. This sequence joins TRBV12-3 or TRBV12-4 and TRBJ2-1, with a tentative D call TRBD2 (6 bases). With 7 bases removed from V and 1 base from J, the gap between germline ends came to 11 bases. The CDR3 is made up of 14 amino acids. CDR3 region: CASTFGRSYNEQFF. The DNA of the CDR3 is TGTGCCAGCACCTTCGGGAGATCCTACAATGAGCAGTTCTTC.

Notes on this clonotype: A much more abundant neighbour one base away suggests this may be a read error. This rearrangement joins TRBV4-3 to TRBJ2-3; 7 bases fit TRBD2. The CDR3 has 18 residues. Germline CDR1 is LGHNA and CDR2 is YSLEER. Here the CDR3 DNA reads TGCGCCAGCGGCCAAGAGGTTAGCGGGTACCCAATGGGTGATACGCAGTATTTT. Its translation is CASGQEVSGYPMGDTQYF.

The chain recombines TRBV7-9 with TRBJ1-2; D gene uncertain. The CDR3 runs to 13 residues. The V gene's germline CDR1 is SEHNR and CDR2 FQNEAQ (reference sequence). Trimming removed 3 bases at V and 6 bases at J, with 11 bases between. CDR3 in DNA: TGTGCCAGCAGCTTGGAACCGAATCATGGCTACACCTTC. It encodes CASSLEPNHGYTF. Looking up the rest from reference TRBV7-9 and TRBJ1-2 gives the full variable domain: DTGVSQNPRHKITKRGQNVTFRCDPISEHNRLYWYRQTLGQGPEFLTYFQNEAQLEKSRLLSDRFSAERPKGSFSTLEIQRTEQGDSAMYLCASSLEPNHGYTFGSGTRLTVV.

This clonotype has more than one count but fewer than ten. The J gene is TRBJ2-7, the V gene TRBV29-1; TRBD1 is a possible D gene (5 bases). Germline V gives CDR1 SQVTM, CDR2 ANQGSEA. V dropped 8 bases and J dropped 2 bases, with 19 bases sitting between them. The CDR3 contains 14 residues. The CDR3 coding sequence is TGCAGCCCCTGCGCGGAGACAGTAACCTACGAGCAGTACTTC. As protein: CSPCAETVTYEQYF.

This clonotype was counted many times. V and J are TRBV11-2 and TRBJ1-1; the D is unclear. V was cut by 5 bases and J by 7 bases, with 11 bases left in between. The CDR3 spans 12 residues. Germline assignment: CDR1 SGHAT and CDR2 FQNNGV. The CDR3 nucleotides read TGTGCCAGCAGCCTAGGACGGAGTGAAGCTTTCTTT. Its protein product is CASSLGRSEAFF. Full variable domain (rest looked up from reference TRBV11-2 and TRBJ1-1): EAGVAQSPRYKIIEKRQSVAFWCNPISGHATLYWYQQILGQGPKLLIQFQNNGVVDDSQLPKDRFSAERLKGVDSTLKIQPAKLEDSAVYLCASSLGRSEAFFGQGTRLTVV.

This chain uses TRBV12-3 or TRBV12-4 with TRBJ2-3; tentatively, D is TRBD1 or TRBD2 (5 bases each). The germline V and J ends were trimmed by 6 bases and 2 bases, with 18 bases remaining between them. This CDR3 has 16 amino acids. CDR3 bases: TGTGCCAGCAGCTCCAGTGTGGGGGAAACCACAGATACGCAGTATTTT. Translation: CASSSSVGETTDTQYF.

Notes on this clonotype: A much larger clone sits a single nucleotide away, making a read error possible. This chain uses TRBV5-4 with TRBJ1-6; no firm D call. Germline values: CDR1 SGHNT, CDR2 YYREEE (reference sequence). The CDR3 is made up of 17 amino acids. Trimming took 3 bases from V and 8 from J, leaving 21 bases between them. CDR3 in amino acids: CASSSLSRGFADSPLHF. DNA of the CDR3: TGTGCCAGCAGCTCACTAAGCCGTGGGTTTGCGGATTCACCCCTCCACTTT.

This clonotype was observed at least ten times. This rearrangement joins TRBV6-1 to TRBJ2-5, with D possibly being TRBD2 (6 bases). In germline, CDR1 is MNHNS, CDR2 SASEGT. V lost 11 bases to trimming and J lost 2 bases, with 12 bases between them. The CDR3 contains 12 residues. Here the CDR3 reads CAGRLDQETQYF. The CDR3 DNA is TGTGCCGGGAGACTAGATCAAGAGACCCAGTACTTC.

This clonotype was recorded at least ten times. The rearrangement uses TRBV29-1 and TRBJ1-1; no reliable D call. The CDR3 has 13 residues. Trimming removed 0 bases at V and 2 bases at J, with 7 bases between. Per germline, CDR1 SQVTM and CDR2 ANQGSEA. CDR3: CSVEDQSNTEAFF. CDR3 in DNA: TGCAGCGTTGAAGATCAGAGTAACACTGAAGCTTTCTTT.

Details on this clonotype: One end of the junction is discordant with germline, which a read error may explain. The chain carries TRBV5-6 and TRBJ2-3; TRBD1 aligns across 9 bases. Germline-derived CDR1 and CDR2 are SGHDT and YYEEEE. The CDR3 is made up of 17 amino acids. CDR3 protein: CASSLPGTGFSTDTHYF. CDR3 coding DNA: TGTGCCAGCAGCTTGCCCGGGACAGGGTTTAGCACAGATACGCACTATTTT.

This clonotype was seen at least ten times. The rearrangement links TRBV6-2 or TRBV6-3 to TRBJ1-4, with a possible D match to TRBD1 (6 bases). CDR3 length: 12 residues. The germline V gene has CDR1 MNHEY and CDR2 SVGEGT. V was shortened by 8 bases and J by 8 bases, with 12 bases between the two germline ends. For the CDR3, the DNA is TGTGCCAGCGGCAGGGGAAGCGAAAAACTGTTTTTT. Amino acids: CASGRGSEKLFF.

The J gene is TRBJ2-7, the V gene TRBV5-6; maybe TRBD2 (5 bases). V was pared by 4 bases and J by 3 bases, with 8 bases between. Germline V gene data show CDR1 as SGHDT and CDR2 as YYEEEE. There are 12 residues in the CDR3. The CDR3 region has the DNA TGTGCCAGCAGCATGGGGAGCTACGAGCAGTACTTC. The encoded protein is CASSMGSYEQYF.

CDR3 amino acids: CASSLSPASGRFGNEQFF. The CDR3 nucleotides are TGTGCCAGCAGCTTAAGTCCGGCTAGCGGGAGGTTCGGCAATGAGCAGTTCTTC. This chain joins TRBV11-1 and TRBJ2-1; 11 bases map to TRBD2. J was trimmed by 6 bases and V by 2 bases; bases with no gene match: 12. Germline CDR1 is SGHAT and CDR2 is FQDESV (reference sequence). The CDR3 sequence is 18 residues long.

Turning to this clonotype: The CDR3 does not close with the conserved phenylalanine or tryptophan, likely indicating a read error. The chain is built from TRBV11-3 and TRBJ2-1, with 7 nucleotides matching TRBD1. This CDR3 spans 16 amino acids. V shed 5 bases, J shed 8 bases, and the junction held 15 bases outside the gene matches. Germline V gene sequence: CDR1 SGHNT, CDR2 YENEEA. This CDR3 reads CASSRRTGGSYDEQFY. The CDR3 DNA sequence: TGTGCCAGCAGCCGAAGGACAGGAGGATCCTATGATGAGCAGTTCTAC.

On this clonotype itself: Being one base from a much bigger clone, this may be a read error. The chain combines TRBV4-3 with TRBJ2-2; 9 bases are a match to TRBD2. The CDR3 is 15 residues long. Germline-derived CDR1 and CDR2 are LGHNA and YSLEER. The CDR3: CASGQEGLATGELFF. In DNA, the CDR3 is TGCGCCAGCGGCCAAGAGGGACTAGCCACCGGGGAGCTGTTTTTT.

The V and J genes are TRBV28 and TRBJ2-7; D possibly corresponds to TRBD1 (5 bases). The CDR3 spans 13 residues. The V end lost 10 bases, the J end lost 4 bases, and 17 bases lay between the germline ends. Germline lookup yields CDR1 MDHEN and CDR2 SYDVKM. The CDR3 DNA reads as TGTGCCACAGCCTACCCGACAGTATACGAGCAGTACTTC. Its translation is CATAYPTVYEQYF. Full variable domain (missing parts from reference TRBV28 and TRBJ2-7): DVKVTQSSRYLVKRTGEKVFLECVQDMDHENMFWYRQDPGLGLRLIYFSYDVKMKEKGDIPEGYSVSREKKERFSLILESASTNQTSMYLCATAYPTVYEQYFGPGTRLTVT.

This CDR3 reads CSATDRKETQYF. CDR3 nucleotides: TGCAGCGCTACGGACAGGAAAGAGACCCAGTACTTC. The gene calls are TRBV29-1 and TRBJ2-5; 7 nucleotides align to TRBD1. CDR1 is SQVTM, CDR2 ANQGSEA, per germline. V was pared by 7 bases and J by 3 bases, with 5 bases of the junction left unmatched. This CDR3 is 12 amino acids long.